This is a list of T cell receptor beta chains from one sample in a study of cytomegalovirus exposure and HLA in healthy donors. Assay: immunoSEQ multiplex PCR; the TCRdb copy retains only in-frame clones and omits some. The table includes about 65,000 clones, 62% detected once. What was sequenced was PBMCs. Receptor source: a young man in good health and CMV-seronegative. The CDR3 runs from the conserved cysteine through the conserved F or W. Each record gives: clone size, D gene, V gene, J gene, CDR3 length, CDR3 protein, CDR3 DNA. The D gene is left open where the match is weak. Clone sizes are given selectively: once, few, many, or a class where the clone is expanded.

abundance: NA; d_gene: TRBD1; v_gene: TRBV6-5; j_gene: TRBJ2-7; len: 16; CDR3aa: CASSYSRGTGDYEQYF; CDR3nt: TGTGCCAGCAGTTACTCGAGGGGGACAGGGGACTACGAGCAGTACTTC
abundance: NA; d_gene: TRBD2; v_gene: TRBV7-9; j_gene: TRBJ2-7; len: 12; CDR3aa: CASSWTSYEQYF; CDR3nt: TGTGCCAGCAGTTGGACTAGCTACGAGCAGTACTTC
abundance: NA; d_gene: TRBD2; v_gene: TRBV7-6; j_gene: TRBJ2-1; len: 16; CDR3aa: CASSLLLAGGQNEQFF; CDR3nt: TGTGCCAGCAGCTTATTGTTGGCGGGGGGGCAGAATGAGCAGTTCTTC
abundance: NA; d_gene: NA; v_gene: TRBV18; j_gene: TRBJ2-3; len: 20; CDR3aa: CASSPTRRENVHGSTDTQYF; CDR3nt: TGTGCCAGCTCACCAACTAGAAGGGAGAATGTCCACGGAAGCACAGATACGCAGTATTTT
abundance: NA; d_gene: NA; v_gene: TRBV7-7; j_gene: TRBJ1-4; len: 12; CDR3aa: CASSPGGGQLFF; CDR3nt: TGTGCCAGCAGCCCCGGGGGAGGGCAACTGTTTTTT
abundance: NA; d_gene: TRBD1; v_gene: TRBV4-1; j_gene: TRBJ1-6; len: 15; CDR3aa: CASSQGGTGNSPLHF; CDR3nt: TGCGCCAGCAGCCAAGGAGGGACAGGGAATTCACCCCTCCACTTT
abundance: NA; d_gene: NA; v_gene: TRBV4-1; j_gene: TRBJ1-2; len: 14; CDR3aa: CASSPQTEIYGYTF; CDR3nt: TGCGCCAGCAGCCCGCAGACAGAGATTTATGGCTACACCTTC
abundance: NA; d_gene: TRBD1; v_gene: TRBV30; j_gene: TRBJ2-6; len: 15; CDR3aa: CAWNLDRTGANVLTF; CDR3nt: TGTGCCTGGAATCTGGACAGGACCGGGGCCAACGTCCTGACTTTC
abundance: NA; d_gene: TRBD1; v_gene: TRBV6-5; j_gene: TRBJ1-4; len: 15; CDR3aa: CASSPVGTGDEKLFF; CDR3nt: TGTGCCAGCAGTCCCGTAGGGACAGGGGATGAAAAACTGTTTTTT
abundance: NA; d_gene: TRBD2; v_gene: TRBV7-2; j_gene: TRBJ2-3; len: 15; CDR3aa: CASSLESGVTDTQYF; CDR3nt: TGTGCCAGCAGCTTAGAAAGCGGGGTCACAGATACGCAGTATTTT
abundance: NA; d_gene: NA; v_gene: TRBV5-1; j_gene: TRBJ2-7; len: 13; CDR3aa: CASSRVGGGEQYF; CDR3nt: TGCGCCAGCAGCCGGGTCGGGGGAGGCGAGCAGTACTTC
abundance: NA; d_gene: TRBD2; v_gene: TRBV7-2; j_gene: TRBJ2-3; len: 17; CDR3aa: CASSLRKVPLGGDTQYF; CDR3nt: TGTGCCAGCAGCTTAAGGAAGGTCCCCTTGGGAGGGGATACGCAGTATTTT
abundance: NA; d_gene: TRBD1; v_gene: TRBV30; j_gene: TRBJ1-5; len: 17; CDR3aa: CAWTTGGNIRSNQPQHF; CDR3nt: TGTGCCTGGACGACAGGGGGAAATATCCGCAGCAATCAGCCCCAGCATTTT
abundance: once; d_gene: TRBD1; v_gene: TRBV7-2; j_gene: TRBJ1-2; len: 15; CDR3aa: CASSPGTVLGDGYTF; CDR3nt: TGTGCCAGCAGCCCCGGGACAGTCCTAGGGGATGGCTACACCTTC
abundance: NA; d_gene: TRBD1; v_gene: TRBV9; j_gene: TRBJ2-5; len: 14; CDR3aa: CASSVGQGWETQYF; CDR3nt: TGTGCCAGCAGCGTCGGACAGGGATGGGAGACCCAGTACTTC
abundance: few; d_gene: TRBD1; v_gene: TRBV6-5; j_gene: TRBJ1-6; len: 14; CDR3aa: CASSSGQGVSPLHF; CDR3nt: TGTGCCAGCAGTTCGGGACAGGGGGTCTCACCCCTCCACTTT
abundance: NA; d_gene: TRBD2; v_gene: TRBV13; j_gene: TRBJ2-5; len: 15; CDR3aa: CASSLTGGAGETQYF; CDR3nt: TGTGCCAGCAGCTTAACCGGGGGGGCCGGGGAGACCCAGTACTTC
abundance: NA; d_gene: NA; v_gene: TRBV9; j_gene: TRBJ2-7; len: 14; CDR3aa: CASSDSGVSYEQYF; CDR3nt: TGTGCCAGCAGCGATTCGGGGGTCTCCTACGAGCAGTACTTC
abundance: NA; d_gene: TRBD1; v_gene: TRBV19; j_gene: TRBJ2-7; len: 14; CDR3aa: CASSFGQGSYEQYF; CDR3nt: TGTGCCAGTAGTTTCGGACAGGGCTCCTACGAGCAGTACTTC
abundance: NA; d_gene: NA; v_gene: TRBV27; j_gene: TRBJ1-1; len: 12; CDR3aa: CASKGGITEAFF; CDR3nt: TGTGCCAGCAAGGGAGGAATCACTGAAGCTTTCTTT
abundance: NA; d_gene: NA; v_gene: TRBV27; j_gene: TRBJ2-7; len: 15; CDR3aa: CASSPTRVRRYEQYF; CDR3nt: TGTGCCAGCAGTCCCACTCGTGTCCGCAGGTACGAGCAGTACTTC
abundance: NA; d_gene: TRBD1; v_gene: TRBV30; j_gene: TRBJ2-7; len: 17; CDR3aa: CAWREPPGQALSYEQYF; CDR3nt: TGTGCCTGGAGAGAACCTCCCGGACAGGCGCTCTCCTACGAGCAGTACTTC
abundance: NA; d_gene: NA; v_gene: TRBV5-4; j_gene: TRBJ2-5; len: 17; CDR3aa: CASSVARGGDLQETQYF; CDR3nt: TGTGCCAGCAGCGTAGCCCGCGGAGGGGACCTACAAGAGACCCAGTACTTC
abundance: NA; d_gene: NA; v_gene: TRBV7-9; j_gene: TRBJ2-1; len: 15; CDR3aa: CASSPLGDANNEQFF; CDR3nt: TGTGCCAGCAGCCCCCTCGGGGATGCGAACAATGAGCAGTTCTTC
abundance: NA; d_gene: NA; v_gene: TRBV4-3; j_gene: TRBJ1-2; len: 17; CDR3aa: CASSLGRWGQETLGYTF; CDR3nt: TGCGCCAGCAGCCTCGGTAGGTGGGGGCAGGAAACACTTGGCTACACCTTC
abundance: NA; d_gene: TRBD1; v_gene: TRBV5-1; j_gene: TRBJ2-7; len: 16; CDR3aa: CASSPRTGGTSYEQYF; CDR3nt: TGCGCCAGCAGCCCACGGACAGGGGGGACCTCCTACGAGCAGTACTTC
abundance: NA; d_gene: NA; v_gene: TRBV5-6; j_gene: TRBJ1-1; len: 12; CDR3aa: CASSLVGVEAFF; CDR3nt: TGTGCCAGCAGCTTGGTAGGGGTTGAAGCTTTCTTT
abundance: NA; d_gene: NA; v_gene: TRBV10-1; j_gene: TRBJ2-3; len: 12; CDR3aa: CVLRRAEDTQYF; CDR3nt: TGCGTTTTGAGGCGGGCAGAAGATACGCAGTATTTT
abundance: few; d_gene: TRBD1; v_gene: TRBV7-3; j_gene: TRBJ1-6; len: 13; CDR3aa: CASAGQSGSPLHF; CDR3nt: TGTGCCAGCGCGGGACAGTCGGGTTCACCCCTCCACTTT
abundance: NA; d_gene: TRBD1; v_gene: TRBV4-2; j_gene: TRBJ2-5; len: 15; CDR3aa: CASSPTQGSKETQYF; CDR3nt: TGTGCCAGCAGCCCCACACAGGGGTCGAAAGAGACCCAGTACTTC
abundance: NA; d_gene: TRBD1; v_gene: TRBV2; j_gene: TRBJ2-5; len: 14; CDR3aa: CASSEYRGRETQYF; CDR3nt: TGTGCCAGCAGTGAATACAGGGGGCGGGAGACCCAGTACTTC
abundance: few; d_gene: TRBD1; v_gene: TRBV30; j_gene: TRBJ2-7; len: 14; CDR3aa: CAWRRTGSLNEQYF; CDR3nt: TGTGCCTGGAGAAGGACAGGGTCGCTGAACGAGCAGTACTTC
abundance: NA; d_gene: TRBD1; v_gene: TRBV28; j_gene: TRBJ2-5; len: 13; CDR3aa: CASRSGGRETQYF; CDR3nt: TGTGCCAGCAGGTCAGGGGGCAGAGAGACCCAGTACTTC
abundance: once; d_gene: NA; v_gene: TRBV4-2; j_gene: TRBJ2-5; len: 15; CDR3aa: CASSQDGSTRETQYF; CDR3nt: TGTGCCAGCAGCCAAGATGGTAGCACGAGAGAGACCCAGTACTTC
abundance: few; d_gene: NA; v_gene: TRBV10-3; j_gene: TRBJ2-7; len: 13; CDR3aa: CAISDQADYEQYF; CDR3nt: TGTGCCATCAGTGATCAAGCGGACTACGAGCAGTACTTC
abundance: few; d_gene: NA; v_gene: TRBV29-1; j_gene: TRBJ1-2; len: 12; CDR3aa: CSVEPGVYGYTF; CDR3nt: TGCAGCGTCGAGCCAGGTGTCTATGGCTACACCTTC
abundance: NA; d_gene: TRBD1; v_gene: TRBV7-2; j_gene: TRBJ2-5; len: 15; CDR3aa: CASSFDRGRGETQYF; CDR3nt: TGTGCCAGCAGCTTCGACAGGGGGCGCGGAGAGACCCAGTACTTC
abundance: NA; d_gene: NA; v_gene: TRBV5-4; j_gene: TRBJ2-2; len: 15; CDR3aa: CASSLNRAVTGELFF; CDR3nt: TGTGCCAGCAGCTTAAACAGGGCCGTCACCGGGGAGCTGTTTTTT
abundance: NA; d_gene: NA; v_gene: TRBV7-9; j_gene: TRBJ1-5; len: 12; CDR3aa: CASSPDFQPRHF; CDR3nt: TGTGCCAGCAGCCCCGACTTTCAGCCCCGGCATTTT
abundance: NA; d_gene: NA; v_gene: TRBV2; j_gene: TRBJ1-2; len: 15; CDR3aa: CASSAEVTGNYGYTF; CDR3nt: TGTGCCAGCAGTGCCGAGGTGACAGGAAACTATGGCTACACCTTC
abundance: NA; d_gene: NA; v_gene: TRBV6-5; j_gene: TRBJ2-3; len: 16; CDR3aa: CASSYRDKLPTDTQYF; CDR3nt: TGTGCCAGCAGTTACCGGGACAAGCTCCCCACAGATACGCAGTATTTT
abundance: NA; d_gene: TRBD1; v_gene: TRBV9; j_gene: TRBJ1-6; len: 15; CDR3aa: CASSADRDNNSPLHF; CDR3nt: TGTGCCAGCAGCGCGGACAGGGACAATAATTCACCCCTCCACTTT
abundance: few; d_gene: TRBD1; v_gene: TRBV29-1; j_gene: TRBJ2-7; len: 14; CDR3aa: CSVLGQGAVGEQYF; CDR3nt: TGCAGCGTCTTGGGACAGGGGGCGGTCGGGGAGCAGTACTTC
abundance: few; d_gene: TRBD2; v_gene: TRBV4-2; j_gene: TRBJ2-1; len: 16; CDR3aa: CASSQPGTSGVYEQFF; CDR3nt: TGTGCCAGCAGCCAACCGGGGACTAGCGGGGTCTATGAGCAGTTCTTC
abundance: NA; d_gene: NA; v_gene: TRBV6-6; j_gene: TRBJ2-1; len: 13; CDR3aa: CASSYRGWNEQFF; CDR3nt: TGTGCCAGCAGTTATCGGGGGTGGAATGAGCAGTTCTTC
abundance: few; d_gene: NA; v_gene: TRBV1; j_gene: TRBJ2-1; len: 15; CDR3aa: CTSSQGAQDYNEQFF; CDR3nt: TGCACCAGCAGCCAGGGGGCCCAGGATTACAATGAGCAGTTCTTC
abundance: NA; d_gene: TRBD1; v_gene: TRBV5-6; j_gene: TRBJ1-1; len: 13; CDR3aa: CASRTGGNTEAFF; CDR3nt: TGTGCCAGCAGGACAGGGGGTAACACTGAAGCTTTCTTT
abundance: NA; d_gene: NA; v_gene: TRBV7-2; j_gene: TRBJ2-1; len: 17; CDR3aa: CASSLAKTLRPYNEQFF; CDR3nt: TGTGCCAGCAGCTTAGCCAAGACTCTCCGCCCTTACAATGAGCAGTTCTTC
abundance: NA; d_gene: TRBD2; v_gene: TRBV27; j_gene: TRBJ2-2; len: 13; CDR3aa: CASRIQRGAELFF; CDR3nt: TGTGCCAGCAGGATCCAGCGGGGGGCGGAGCTGTTTTTT
abundance: NA; d_gene: TRBD1; v_gene: TRBV5-1; j_gene: TRBJ2-1; len: 14; CDR3aa: CASSPGTVYNEQFF; CDR3nt: TGCGCCAGCAGCCCAGGGACAGTCTACAATGAGCAGTTCTTC
abundance: NA; d_gene: TRBD1; v_gene: TRBV6-1; j_gene: TRBJ2-7; len: 14; CDR3aa: CASRRDRGVYEQYF; CDR3nt: TGTGCCAGCAGACGAGACAGGGGGGTTTACGAGCAGTACTTC
abundance: few; d_gene: TRBD1; v_gene: TRBV5-1; j_gene: TRBJ2-2; len: 14; CDR3aa: CASSIEGASGELFF; CDR3nt: TGCGCCAGCAGCATAGAGGGGGCGAGCGGGGAGCTGTTTTTT
abundance: NA; d_gene: NA; v_gene: TRBV2; j_gene: TRBJ1-6; len: 15; CDR3aa: CASSQQDGPRSPLHF; CDR3nt: TGTGCCAGCAGTCAACAGGACGGACCTCGGTCACCCCTCCACTTT